The T cell receptor beta chain described here comes from a study of vaccination effects on CD4 cells after COVID-19. At the level of the study: Post-vaccine specimens arrived a median 72 days past the second dose. Findings of the study overall: After vaccination, at late timepoints, clones induced by infection and by vaccine contracted markedly.

This clone was seen a single time. Its target is not known. Before sequencing took place, the ViraFEST assay used viral peptide pools to expand antigen-specific CD4+ T cells. Isolating CD4+ T cells followed more than 9 days of culture. Everyone in the study got two shots of either the BNT162b2 or mRNA-1273 vaccine. They grew a few million PBMC in each well, adding around 10 IU/ml IL-2 and approximately 10 ug/ml peptides. IL-2 medium was substituted for half the medium on days 3 and 7. The CDR3 length is 15 residues. Germline CDR1 and CDR2: KGHSH and LQKENI. Trimming shortened V by 0 bases and J by 5 bases, and 13 bases separated the two germline ends. Generated by immunoSEQ multiplex PCR, the TCRdb table keeps only in-frame clones and is missing some. Of roughly 55,000 clones listed, about 78% are singletons.

This chain uses TRBV18 with TRBJ2-5; a possible D gene is TRBD2 (7 bases). This clonotype originated in a human donor who received a COVID-19 vaccine. This sample comprised CD4+ T cells from PBMCs cultured with HCoV-OC43 spike peptides, obtained after COVID-19 vaccination. Subset described: HCoV-OC43 spike overlapping peptide pool stimulation. Written as DNA, the CDR3 is TGTGCCAGCTCACCACCGCGGGGGCGCGGGGAGACCCAGTACTTC. Amino acids: CASSPPRGRGETQYF.